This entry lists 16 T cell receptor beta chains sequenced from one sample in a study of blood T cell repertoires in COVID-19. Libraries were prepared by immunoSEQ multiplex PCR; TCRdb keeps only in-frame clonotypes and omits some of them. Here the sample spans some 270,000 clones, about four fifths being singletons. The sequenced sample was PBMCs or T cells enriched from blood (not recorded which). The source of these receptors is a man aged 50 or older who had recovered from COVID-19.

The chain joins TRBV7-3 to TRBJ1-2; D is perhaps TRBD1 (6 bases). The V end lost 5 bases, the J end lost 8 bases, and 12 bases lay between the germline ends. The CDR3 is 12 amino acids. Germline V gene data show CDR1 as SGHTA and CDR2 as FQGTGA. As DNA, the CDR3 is TGTGCCAGCAGCCCAGGGGAGGGAGGCTACACCTTC. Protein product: CASSPGEGGYTF.

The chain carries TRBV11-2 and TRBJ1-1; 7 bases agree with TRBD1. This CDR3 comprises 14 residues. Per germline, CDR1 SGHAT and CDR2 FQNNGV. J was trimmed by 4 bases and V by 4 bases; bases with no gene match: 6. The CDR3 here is CASSSQGWGTEAFF. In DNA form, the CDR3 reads TGTGCCAGCAGCTCACAGGGGTGGGGCACTGAAGCTTTCTTT.

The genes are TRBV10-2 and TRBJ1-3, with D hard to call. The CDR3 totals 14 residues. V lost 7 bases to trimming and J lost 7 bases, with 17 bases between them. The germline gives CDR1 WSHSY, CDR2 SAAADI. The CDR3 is CASNVLGTGNTIYF. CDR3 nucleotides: TGCGCCAGCAATGTACTCGGAACCGGGAACACCATATATTTT.

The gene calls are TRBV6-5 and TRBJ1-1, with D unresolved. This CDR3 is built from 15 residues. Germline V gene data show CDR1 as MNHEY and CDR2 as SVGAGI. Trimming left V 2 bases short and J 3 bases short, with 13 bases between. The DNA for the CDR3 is TGTGCCAGCAGTTACCTTTATAGCGGGGACACTGAAGCTTTCTTT. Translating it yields CASSYLYSGDTEAFF.

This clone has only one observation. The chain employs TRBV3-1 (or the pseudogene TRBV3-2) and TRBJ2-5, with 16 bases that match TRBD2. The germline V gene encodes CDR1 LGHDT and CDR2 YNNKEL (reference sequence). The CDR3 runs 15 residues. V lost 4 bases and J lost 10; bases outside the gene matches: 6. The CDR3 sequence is CASSPGTSGRVSQYF. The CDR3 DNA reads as TGTGCCAGCAGCCCCGGGACTAGCGGGAGGGTGAGCCAGTACTTC.

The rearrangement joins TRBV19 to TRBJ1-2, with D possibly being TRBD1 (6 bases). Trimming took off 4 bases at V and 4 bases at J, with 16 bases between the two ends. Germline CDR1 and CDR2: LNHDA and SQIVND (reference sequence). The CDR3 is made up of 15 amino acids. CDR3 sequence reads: CASSTTAGTSYGYTF. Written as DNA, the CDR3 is TGTGCCAGTAGTACGACGGCCGGGACAAGCTATGGCTACACCTTC.

CDR3 loop: CASSLNRGRVETQYF. The CDR3 region has the DNA TGTGCCAGCAGTTTAAATCGCGGGAGAGTGGAGACCCAGTACTTC. The V gene is TRBV6-5, the J gene TRBJ2-5; 7 nucleotides align to TRBD2. Looked up from germline, CDR1 is MNHEY and CDR2 is SVGAGI. The CDR3 sequence is 15 residues long. Trimming at V came to 4 bases and at J to 5 bases, leaving 10 bases not matched to a gene.

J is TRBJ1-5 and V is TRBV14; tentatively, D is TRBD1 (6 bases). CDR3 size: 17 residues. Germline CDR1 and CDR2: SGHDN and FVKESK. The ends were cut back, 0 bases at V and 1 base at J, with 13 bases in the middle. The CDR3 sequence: CASSQDYTGSSNQPQHF. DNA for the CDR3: TGTGCCAGCAGCCAAGATTATACAGGGTCGAGCAATCAGCCCCAGCATTTT.

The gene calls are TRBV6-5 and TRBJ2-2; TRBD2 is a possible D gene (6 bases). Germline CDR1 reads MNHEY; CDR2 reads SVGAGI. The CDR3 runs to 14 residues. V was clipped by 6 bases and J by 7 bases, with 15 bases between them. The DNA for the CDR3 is TGTGCCAGCAGGGGAGGTTCGTTTAGCGGGGAGCTGTTTTTT. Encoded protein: CASRGGSFSGELFF.

The CDR3 nucleotides are TGCGCCAGCAGCGCCCTAGCGGGTAACACCGGGGAGCTGTTTTTT. Translation gives CASSALAGNTGELFF. The rearrangement links TRBV5-1 to TRBJ2-2; 8 nucleotides match TRBD2. J lost 2 bases, V lost 4 bases, and 4 bases had no gene match. Germline values: CDR1 SGHRS, CDR2 YFSETQ. CDR3 size: 15 residues.

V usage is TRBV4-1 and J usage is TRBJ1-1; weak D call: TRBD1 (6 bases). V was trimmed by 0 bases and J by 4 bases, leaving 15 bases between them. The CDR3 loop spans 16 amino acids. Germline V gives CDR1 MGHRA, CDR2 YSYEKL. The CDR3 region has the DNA TGCGCCAGCAGCCAAGATCGGGGCAGGGGAATCACTGAAGCTTTCTTT. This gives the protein CASSQDRGRGITEAFF.

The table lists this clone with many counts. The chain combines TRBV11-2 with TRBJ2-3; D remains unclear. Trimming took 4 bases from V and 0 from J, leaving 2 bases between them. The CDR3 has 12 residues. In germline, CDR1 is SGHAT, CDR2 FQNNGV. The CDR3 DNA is TGTGCCAGCAGCTCTAGCACAGATACGCAGTATTTT. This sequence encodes CASSSSTDTQYF.

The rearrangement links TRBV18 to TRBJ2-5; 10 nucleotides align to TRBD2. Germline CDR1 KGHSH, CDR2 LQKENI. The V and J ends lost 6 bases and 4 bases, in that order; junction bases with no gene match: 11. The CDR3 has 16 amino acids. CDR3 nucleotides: TGTGCCAGCTCCTCTAGCGGGAGAGGGGTTGGAGAGACCCAGTACTTC. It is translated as CASSSSGRGVGETQYF. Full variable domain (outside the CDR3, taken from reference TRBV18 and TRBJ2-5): NAGVMQNPRHLVRRRGQEARLRCSPMKGHSHVYWYRQLPEEGLKFMVYLQKENIIDESGMPKERFSAEFPKEGPSILRIQQVVRGDSAAYFCASSSSGRGVGETQYFGPGTRLLVL.

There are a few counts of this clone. The CDR3 coding sequence is TGTGCCAGCAGCCCCGGGAGGATAGCTTTCTTT. Its protein is CASSPGRIAFF. The V and J genes are TRBV28 and TRBJ1-1; no clear D gene. V gave up 6 bases and J gave up 10 bases, with 12 bases separating them. CDR1 is MDHEN, CDR2 SYDVKM, per germline. CDR3 length: 11 residues.

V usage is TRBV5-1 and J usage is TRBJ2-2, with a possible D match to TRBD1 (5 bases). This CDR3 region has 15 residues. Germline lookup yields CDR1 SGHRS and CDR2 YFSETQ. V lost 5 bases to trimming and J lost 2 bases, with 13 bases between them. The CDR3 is CASRESGFNTGELFF. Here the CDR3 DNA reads TGCGCCAGCAGGGAGTCAGGGTTTAACACCGGGGAGCTGTTTTTT.

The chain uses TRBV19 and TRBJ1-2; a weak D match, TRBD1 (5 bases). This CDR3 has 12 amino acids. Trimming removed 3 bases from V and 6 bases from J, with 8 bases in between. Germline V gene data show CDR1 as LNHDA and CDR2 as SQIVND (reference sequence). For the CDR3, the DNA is TGTGCCAGTAGTATTTGGGGCCATGGCTACACCTTC. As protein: CASSIWGHGYTF.